The 5 T cell receptor beta chains given below trace back to one sample, sequenced in a study of identical twins. MiXCR, applied by TCRdb to the 5' RACE reads, yields one record per CDR3 protein. The sample has about 490,000 distinct CDR3 sequences, over 12% seen once. The same sample was also used in a study of yellow fever vaccine responses in identical twins.

The sequenced sample consisted of CD4+ T cells sorted from blood. The receptors here all came from a young woman in good health.

This clonotype was found a few times. J is TRBJ2-1 and V is TRBV28; 8 nucleotides line up with TRBD1. CDR1 is MDHEN and CDR2 is SYDVKM in the germline V gene. Trimming at V came to 5 bases and at J to 0 bases, leaving 9 bases not matched to a gene. CDR3 length: 17 residues. The CDR3 region is CASSPRTGKTSYNEQFF. The CDR3 nucleotides are TGTGCCAGCAGTCCAAGGACAGGGAAAACCTCCTACAATGAGCAGTTCTTC.

This clonotype was counted many times. V usage is TRBV6-4 and J usage is TRBJ2-2; perhaps TRBD1 as D (6 bases). This CDR3 comprises 15 residues. V lost 5 bases and J lost 3, with 13 bases in between. Per germline, CDR1 MRHNA and CDR2 SNTAGT. The CDR3 DNA reads as TGTGCCAGCAGTAGAGGGACACTTGACACCGGGGAGCTGTTTTTT. Its translation: CASSRGTLDTGELFF.

The rearrangement joins TRBV5-1 to TRBJ2-7; D may be TRBD2 (5 bases). Trimming pared 0 bases from V and 2 bases from J, leaving 21 bases between. Germline V gene lookup returns CDR1 SGHRS and CDR2 YFSETQ. CDR3 length: 18 residues. The CDR3 reads CASSLAGIDPLRAYEQYF. For the CDR3, the DNA is TGCGCCAGCAGCTTGGCGGGGATCGACCCGCTGAGGGCCTACGAGCAGTACTTC.

The chain recombines TRBV12-3 or TRBV12-4 with TRBJ2-7; TRBD1 matches at 7 bases. V lost 5 bases to trimming and J lost 2 bases; unmatched junction nucleotides: 6. CDR3 length: 14 residues. The CDR3 loop is CASSETDRPYEQYF. DNA of the CDR3: TGTGCCAGCAGTGAGACGGACAGGCCCTACGAGCAGTACTTC.

CDR3 sequence (DNA): TGTGCCAGCAGCCCCGGGACGGGGTTTCGGGGCGAGCAGTACGTC. This gives the protein CASSPGTGFRGEQYV. This chain uses TRBV5-5 with TRBJ2-7; the D call may be TRBD1 or TRBD2 (5 bases each). The V gene lost 4 bases and the J gene lost 6 bases, with 20 bases spanning the gap. This CDR3 has 15 residues. Per the germline V gene, CDR1 is SGHKS and CDR2 is YYEKEE (reference sequence).